The sequence of this TCR beta chain was determined in a study of blood T cell repertoires in COVID-19. Sequencing used immunoSEQ multiplex PCR; TCRdb keeps in-frame clones, though not all of them. The table records approximately 24,000 clones, around 86% of them present only once. The V and J ends lost 0 bases and 6 bases, in that order; junction bases with no gene match: 5. The germline V gene encodes CDR1 SGHRS and CDR2 YFSETQ. The CDR3 is 14 amino acids. The clonotype was recovered from a man between 50 and 59 years old with active COVID-19. The chain carries TRBV5-1 and TRBJ2-7; TRBD1 agrees at 8 bases. The specimen was peripheral blood. The CDR3 DNA follows: TGCGCCAGCAGCTTGGATGGACAGGGAGGCGAGCAGTACTTC. Protein: CASSLDGQGGEQYF.